This passage covers 27 T cell receptor beta chains from one sample sequenced in a study of control samples from healthy donors and cancer patients. The table came from immunoSEQ multiplex PCR; TCRdb's copy has only in-frame clones and leaves some out. The repertoire has about 110,000 clones, approximately 84% of them found once; the top ten carry around 6.2%. The source material was blood. The receptors here all came from a man aged 18 to 29 in good health.

The chain combines TRBV25-1 with TRBJ1-2, with TRBD1 identical over 8 bases. There are 14 residues in the CDR3. Looked up from germline, CDR1 is MGHDK and CDR2 is SYGVNS. The junction had 8 bases not matched to a gene; V was cut back by 7 bases and J by 4 bases. In nucleotides, the CDR3 is TGTGCCAGCACTACAACCGGACAGGGCTATGGCTACACCTTC. Its translation: CASTTTGQGYGYTF.

V is TRBV27 and J is TRBJ2-7; tentatively, D is TRBD1 (5 bases). Germline values: CDR1 MNHEY, CDR2 SMNVEV (reference sequence). V dropped 6 bases and J dropped 0 bases, with 15 bases sitting between them. This CDR3 comprises 15 residues. CDR3 in amino acids: CASRRRLGDSYEQYF. CDR3 bases: TGTGCCAGCAGACGACGATTAGGGGACTCCTACGAGCAGTACTTC.

The chain couples TRBV4-3 to TRBJ1-2; TRBD1 is a possible D gene (6 bases). The CDR3 has 16 residues. Between the trimmed V and J ends, which lost 4 bases and 8 bases, there was a span of 23 bases. The germline CDR1 and CDR2 sequences are LGHNA and YSLEER. CDR3 protein: CASSPLVTDRGGGYTF. The DNA of the CDR3 is TGCGCCAGCAGCCCCCTGGTGACGGACCGGGGGGGCGGCTACACCTTC.

The chain has TRBV19 and TRBJ1-4; D not resolved. Germline CDR1 is LNHDA and CDR2 is SQIVND (reference sequence). This CDR3 is 15 amino acids long. The V end lost 3 bases, the J end lost 10 bases, and 18 bases lay between the germline ends. The CDR3 reads CASSIGQEIMRKLFF. In nucleotides, the CDR3 is TGTGCCAGTAGTATTGGTCAGGAGATAATGAGAAAACTGTTTTTT.

V and J are TRBV4-3 and TRBJ2-7, with D tentatively TRBD2 (6 bases). Germline loops: CDR1 LGHNA, CDR2 YSLEER. This CDR3 has 14 amino acids. The germline V and J ends were trimmed by 0 bases and 9 bases, with 15 bases remaining between them. In DNA, the CDR3 is TGCGCCAGCAGCCAAGATCGACTAGGTGGCCTGCAGTACTTC. Translating gives CASSQDRLGGLQYF.

This chain joins TRBV2 and TRBJ1-1; D not resolved. The CDR3 contains 13 residues. Germline V gives CDR1 SNHLY, CDR2 FYNNEI. The ends were cut back, 4 bases at V and 1 base at J, with 7 bases in the middle. The CDR3 DNA reads as TGTGCCAGCAGTGCCACGGAGAACACTGAAGCTTTCTTT. This codes for CASSATENTEAFF.

This clone was counted once. The rearrangement joins TRBV28 to TRBJ2-3; D is unclear. The CDR3 runs 11 residues. Trimming removed 8 bases from V and 2 bases from J, with 5 bases in between. Germline loops: CDR1 MDHEN, CDR2 SYDVKM. The CDR3 DNA follows: TGTGCCAGCCCCCTCACAGATACGCAGTATTTT. Translating gives CASPLTDTQYF.

This chain connects TRBV28 to TRBJ1-5, with TRBD1 as a possible D gene (6 bases). Trimming removed 4 bases at V and 9 bases at J, with 10 bases between. The germline gives CDR1 MDHEN, CDR2 SYDVKM. This CDR3 comprises 12 residues. The CDR3 DNA reads TGTGCCAGCAGTTATTCGACAGGGCCCCAGCATTTT. Amino acid sequence: CASSYSTGPQHF.

This chain uses TRBV18 with TRBJ2-3, with D hard to call. CDR3 length equals 13 residues. V was trimmed by 5 bases and J by 10 bases, leaving 16 bases between them. From germline, CDR1 is KGHSH and CDR2 LQKENI. As DNA, the CDR3 is TGTGCCAGCTCAACGGACGACGGTGGATCGCAGTATTTT. This sequence encodes CASSTDDGGSQYF.

This clone has more than one count but fewer than ten. The V call is TRBV18, the J call TRBJ1-2, with TRBD1 matching over 9 bases. Losses at the gene ends were 4 bases for V and 4 bases for J; bases not matched to a gene: 1. The CDR3 runs to 13 residues. The germline V gene has CDR1 KGHSH and CDR2 LQKENI. The CDR3 sequence is CASSRQGVYGYTF. Here the CDR3 DNA reads TGTGCCAGCTCACGACAGGGGGTCTATGGCTACACCTTC.

This chain connects TRBV7-9 to TRBJ2-2; D is possibly TRBD1 (6 bases). Germline V lookup: CDR1 SEHNR, CDR2 FQNEAQ (reference sequence). Trimming took 5 bases from V and 3 from J, leaving 16 bases between them. The CDR3 extends over 16 amino acids. This CDR3 is CASSPTTTGYTGELFF. The CDR3 region has the DNA TGTGCCAGCAGCCCGACGACTACAGGGTACACCGGGGAGCTGTTTTTT.

This clone was counted once. The rearrangement links TRBV6-5 to TRBJ2-5; D gene uncertain. Trimming took 5 bases from V and 2 from J, leaving 3 bases between them. This CDR3 comprises 11 residues. Germline assignment: CDR1 MNHEY and CDR2 SVGAGI. The CDR3 nucleotides are TGTGCCAGCAGTCAACAAGAGACCCAGTACTTC. Its protein product is CASSQQETQYF.

The CDR3 sequence is CSVRDGRNEQYF. The CDR3 DNA sequence: TGCAGCGTCCGGGACGGGAGGAACGAGCAGTACTTC. The genes are TRBV29-1 and TRBJ2-7, with TRBD2 identical over 7 bases. Germline CDR1 and CDR2: SQVTM and ANQGSEA. The CDR3 runs to 12 residues. V was pared by 6 bases and J by 5 bases, with 7 bases of the junction left unmatched.

The chain joins TRBV27 to TRBJ2-2; D gene unclear. V lost 2 bases, J lost 1 base, and 5 bases lay in between. Germline-derived CDR1 and CDR2 are MNHEY and SMNVEV (reference sequence). The CDR3 consists of 14 residues. The CDR3 here is CASSLRLNTGELFF. CDR3 DNA: TGTGCCAGCAGTTTAAGACTGAACACCGGGGAGCTGTTTTTT.

The rearrangement joins TRBV2 to TRBJ1-1; no definite D call. CDR1 and CDR2 from the germline V gene are SNHLY and FYNNEI. Trimming left V 4 bases short and J 3 bases short, with 15 bases between. The CDR3 is made up of 15 amino acids. The CDR3 here is CASSAPWTADTEAFF. In DNA, the CDR3 is TGTGCCAGCAGTGCACCTTGGACTGCGGACACTGAAGCTTTCTTT.

The chain recombines TRBV30 with TRBJ2-7, with 11 positions matching TRBD2. J lost 3 bases, V lost 4 bases, and 2 bases had no gene match. The CDR3 contains 13 residues. Germline CDR1 reads GTSNPN; CDR2 reads SVGIG (reference sequence). The CDR3 DNA reads as TGTGCCTGGACACTAGCGGGGGTCTACGAGCAGTACTTC. This sequence encodes CAWTLAGVYEQYF.

This clone occurred a few times. V gene TRBV28 combines with J gene TRBJ1-6; D may be TRBD1 (6 bases). The germline gives CDR1 MDHEN, CDR2 SYDVKM. V lost 7 bases to trimming and J lost 9 bases, with 22 bases between them. This CDR3 region has 16 residues. The CDR3 spells CASTRRQNRVGSPLHF. CDR3 in DNA: TGTGCCAGCACTCGCCGTCAAAACAGGGTGGGTTCACCCCTCCACTTT.

V gene TRBV7-9 combines with J gene TRBJ2-4, with TRBD2 identical over 7 bases. The CDR3 loop spans 12 amino acids. CDR1 SEHNR and CDR2 FQNEAQ come from the germline V gene (reference sequence). J gave up 7 bases and V 3 bases, and 0 bases lay outside the gene matches. CDR3 nucleotides: TGTGCCAGCAGCTTGGGGGGGAACATTCAGTACTTC. Translation gives CASSLGGNIQYF.

This clone was observed a single time. The chain couples TRBV24-1 to TRBJ2-3, with 14 bases identical to TRBD2. Per germline, CDR1 KGHDR and CDR2 SFDVKD. The CDR3 loop spans 20 amino acids. V shed 2 bases and J 0 bases; nucleotides not matched to a gene: 9. The CDR3 bases are TGTGCCACCAGTGATTGGACTAGCGGGGGGACAAAAACTAGCACAGATACGCAGTATTTT. Amino acid sequence: CATSDWTSGGTKTSTDTQYF.

This clone was counted only a few times. V gene TRBV24-1 combines with J gene TRBJ2-5; 10 positions agree with TRBD2. The CDR3 totals 17 residues. J gave up 5 bases and V 3 bases, and 11 bases lay outside the gene matches. Germline assignment: CDR1 KGHDR and CDR2 SFDVKD. The DNA of the CDR3 is TGTGCCACCAGTGATAGGGCTAGCGGGGGCCGATGGGAGACCCAGTACTTC. Protein product: CATSDRASGGRWETQYF.

The rearrangement uses TRBV19 and TRBJ2-1; tentative D call: TRBD1 (5 bases). The V gene lost 1 base and the J gene lost 0 bases, with 7 bases spanning the gap. This CDR3 spans 15 amino acids. Per the germline V gene, CDR1 is LNHDA and CDR2 is SQIVND (reference sequence). CDR3 sequence: CASSIGQSSYNEQFF. Here the CDR3 DNA reads TGTGCCAGTAGTATAGGACAGAGCTCCTACAATGAGCAGTTCTTC.

This sequence joins TRBV24-1 and TRBJ1-5, with D possibly being TRBD1 (6 bases). The CDR3 loop spans 14 amino acids. Germline CDR1 and CDR2: KGHDR and SFDVKD. Trimming cost V 10 bases and J 0 bases, with 12 bases left between them. CDR3 nucleotide sequence: TGTGCCACTTCAGGGGCTGGTAGCAATCAGCCCCAGCATTTT. This gives the protein CATSGAGSNQPQHF.

The chain links TRBV19 to TRBJ2-3; perhaps TRBD1 as D (6 bases). Germline loops: CDR1 LNHDA, CDR2 SQIVND (reference sequence). This CDR3 spans 15 amino acids. Trimming removed 4 bases from V and 2 bases from J, with 13 bases in between. CDR3 in DNA: TGTGCCAGTAGTAAAGGCGGACAGACCACAGATACGCAGTATTTT. This translates into CASSKGGQTTDTQYF.

The chain combines TRBV28 with TRBJ1-6; a weak D match, TRBD1 (5 bases). The CDR3 runs 15 residues. Trimming stripped 6 bases from V and 14 bases from J, with 23 bases between. Germline loops: CDR1 MDHEN, CDR2 SYDVKM. This chain's CDR3 is CASSPDSTRGRALHF. CDR3 DNA sequence: TGTGCCAGCAGCCCCGACAGTACAAGGGGTAGGGCCCTCCACTTT. Variable domain in full (rest from reference TRBV28 and TRBJ1-6): DVKVTQSSRYLVKRTGEKVFLECVQDMDHENMFWYRQDPGLGLRLIYFSYDVKMKEKGDIPEGYSVSREKKERFSLILESASTNQTSMYLCASSPDSTRGRALHFGNGTRLTVT.

The V and J genes are TRBV29-1 and TRBJ2-2; 9 bases match TRBD1. Germline loops: CDR1 SQVTM, CDR2 ANQGSEA. This CDR3 contains 15 residues. J was trimmed by 3 bases and V by 7 bases; bases with no gene match: 9. CDR3 nucleotide sequence: TGCAGCGCAAGGACAGGGGCCCGCGACACCGGGGAGCTGTTTTTT. Translating it yields CSARTGARDTGELFF.

This rearrangement joins TRBV6-1 to TRBJ2-2; D remains unclear. Germline CDR1 MNHNS, CDR2 SASEGT. V lost 0 bases and J lost 0, with 11 bases in between. The CDR3 length is 17 residues. The CDR3 protein is CASSEADYKSNTGELFF. The CDR3, as DNA: TGTGCCAGCAGTGAAGCGGATTACAAGTCGAACACCGGGGAGCTGTTTTTT.

A remark on this clone: Different DNA sequences within this sample yield the same CDR3. This sequence joins TRBV2 and TRBJ2-1; 9 bases are shared with TRBD1. The CDR3 covers 13 residues. The ends lost 8 bases at V and 7 bases at J; junction bases unmatched: 6. Germline V CDR1 and CDR2: SNHLY, FYNNEI. CDR3 nucleotides: TGTGCCAGCTCGGGACAGGGAGGGAATGAGCAGTTCTTC. Its translation is CASSGQGGNEQFF.